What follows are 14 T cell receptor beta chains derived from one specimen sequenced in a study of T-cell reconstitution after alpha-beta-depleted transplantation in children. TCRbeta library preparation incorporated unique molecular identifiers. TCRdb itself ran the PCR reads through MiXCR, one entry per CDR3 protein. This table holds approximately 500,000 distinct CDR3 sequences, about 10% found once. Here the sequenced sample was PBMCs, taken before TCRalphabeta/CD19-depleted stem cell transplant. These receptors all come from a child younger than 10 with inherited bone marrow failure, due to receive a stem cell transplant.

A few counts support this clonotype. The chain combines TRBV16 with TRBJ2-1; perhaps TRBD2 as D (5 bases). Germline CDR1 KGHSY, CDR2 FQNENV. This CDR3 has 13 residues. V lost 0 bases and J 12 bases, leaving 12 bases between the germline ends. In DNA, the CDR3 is TGTGCCAGCAGCCAATCATCAGAGGGCCCGCAGTTCTTC. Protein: CASSQSSEGPQFF.

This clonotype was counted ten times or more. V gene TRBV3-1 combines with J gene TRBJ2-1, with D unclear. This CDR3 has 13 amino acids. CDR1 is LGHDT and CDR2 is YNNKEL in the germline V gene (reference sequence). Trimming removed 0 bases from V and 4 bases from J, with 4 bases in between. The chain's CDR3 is CASSQDFYNEQFF. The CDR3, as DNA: TGTGCCAGCAGCCAAGACTTTTACAATGAGCAGTTCTTC.

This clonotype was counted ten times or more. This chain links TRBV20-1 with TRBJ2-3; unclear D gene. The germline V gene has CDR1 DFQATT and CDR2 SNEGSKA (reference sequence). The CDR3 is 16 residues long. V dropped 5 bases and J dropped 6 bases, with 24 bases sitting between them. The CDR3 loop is CSAGDPRALQTDTQYF. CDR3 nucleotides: TGCAGTGCTGGTGACCCCCGGGCCCTCCAGACTGATACGCAGTATTTT.

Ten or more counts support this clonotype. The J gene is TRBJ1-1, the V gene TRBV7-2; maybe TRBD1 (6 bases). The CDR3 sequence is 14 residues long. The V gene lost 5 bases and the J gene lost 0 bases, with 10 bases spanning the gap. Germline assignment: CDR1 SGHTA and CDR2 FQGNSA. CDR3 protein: CASSVDRLNTEAFF. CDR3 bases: TGTGCCAGCAGCGTAGACAGGTTGAACACTGAAGCTTTCTTT.

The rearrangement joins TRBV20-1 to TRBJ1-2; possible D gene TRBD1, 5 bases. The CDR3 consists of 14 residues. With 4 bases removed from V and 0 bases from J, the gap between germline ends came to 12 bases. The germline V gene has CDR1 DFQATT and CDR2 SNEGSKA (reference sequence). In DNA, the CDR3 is TGCAGTGCTACCCAGACAGCGTCTAACTATGGCTACACCTTC. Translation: CSATQTASNYGYTF.

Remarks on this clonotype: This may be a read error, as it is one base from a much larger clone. As DNA, the CDR3 is TGTGCCAGCAGTTACCGCTGGCGGGCGCAGCAGTTCTTC. It codes for CASSYRWRAQQFF. The chain couples TRBV6-5 to TRBJ2-1, with D possibly matching TRBD2 (5 bases). Germline-derived CDR1 and CDR2 are MNHEY and SVGAGI. V was shortened by 2 bases and J by 11 bases, with 13 bases between the two germline ends. The CDR3 totals 13 residues.

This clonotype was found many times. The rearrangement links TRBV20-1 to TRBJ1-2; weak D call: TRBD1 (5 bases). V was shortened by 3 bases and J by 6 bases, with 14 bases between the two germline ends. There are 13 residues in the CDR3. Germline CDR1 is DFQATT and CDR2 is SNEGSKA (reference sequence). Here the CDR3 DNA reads TGCAGTGCTAGTCTCGGGGGAGATAATGGCTACACCTTC. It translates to CSASLGGDNGYTF.

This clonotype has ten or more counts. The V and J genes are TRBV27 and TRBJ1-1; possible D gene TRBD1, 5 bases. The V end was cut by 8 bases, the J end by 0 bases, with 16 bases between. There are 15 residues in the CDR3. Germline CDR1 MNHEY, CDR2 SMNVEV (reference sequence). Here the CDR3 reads CASGLTGFMNTEAFF. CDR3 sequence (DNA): TGTGCCAGCGGCCTCACAGGATTCATGAACACTGAAGCTTTCTTT.

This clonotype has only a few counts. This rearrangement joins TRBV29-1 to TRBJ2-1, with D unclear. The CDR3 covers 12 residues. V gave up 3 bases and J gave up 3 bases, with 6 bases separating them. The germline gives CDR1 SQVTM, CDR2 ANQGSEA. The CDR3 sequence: CSVDAYYNEQFF. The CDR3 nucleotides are TGCAGCGTTGATGCCTACTACAATGAGCAGTTCTTC.

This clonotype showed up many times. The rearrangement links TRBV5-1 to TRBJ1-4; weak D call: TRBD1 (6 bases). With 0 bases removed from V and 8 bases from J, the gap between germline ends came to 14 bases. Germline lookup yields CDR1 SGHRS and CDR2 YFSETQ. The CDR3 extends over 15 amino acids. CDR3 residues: CASSLEPGVGEKLFF. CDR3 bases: TGCGCCAGCAGCTTGGAGCCAGGGGTTGGGGAAAAACTGTTTTTT.

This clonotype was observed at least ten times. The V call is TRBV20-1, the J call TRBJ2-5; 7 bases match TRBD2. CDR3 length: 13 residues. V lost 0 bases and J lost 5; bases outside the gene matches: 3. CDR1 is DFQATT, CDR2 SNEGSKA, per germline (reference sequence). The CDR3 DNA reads TGCAGTGCTAGAGAGGCTAGCGGTGAGACCCAGTACTTC. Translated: CSAREASGETQYF.

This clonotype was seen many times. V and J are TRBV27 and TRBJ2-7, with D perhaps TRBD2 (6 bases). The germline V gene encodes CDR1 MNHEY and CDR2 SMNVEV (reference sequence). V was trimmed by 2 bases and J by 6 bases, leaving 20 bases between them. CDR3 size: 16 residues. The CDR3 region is CASSLGAGTRPLEQYF. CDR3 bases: TGTGCCAGCAGTTTAGGAGCCGGGACTCGGCCTCTCGAGCAGTACTTC.

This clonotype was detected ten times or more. The CDR3 region has the DNA TGTGCCAGCAGTTCTACGCTGAGGGGTGACACTGAAGCTTTCTTT. Protein product: CASSSTLRGDTEAFF. The rearrangement joins TRBV27 to TRBJ1-1; possibly TRBD1 for D (5 bases). Trimming stripped 4 bases from V and 3 bases from J, with 15 bases between. Germline-derived CDR1 and CDR2 are MNHEY and SMNVEV (reference sequence). The CDR3 totals 15 residues.

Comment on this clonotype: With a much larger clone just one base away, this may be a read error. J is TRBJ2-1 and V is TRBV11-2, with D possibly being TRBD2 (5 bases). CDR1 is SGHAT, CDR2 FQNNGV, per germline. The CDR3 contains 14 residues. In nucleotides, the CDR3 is TGTGCCAGCGGCTTTCCCGGGAACTACAATGAGCAGTTCTTC. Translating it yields CASGFPGNYNEQFF.